What follows is one T cell receptor beta chain and its context. Which antigen it targets is not known. The record has no base qualities; no much larger clone is one base away. The immunoSEQ Assay, a bias-controlled multiplex PCR, was used to amplify TCRbeta CDR3 regions from genomic DNA. Per the original workflow: The number of nucleated cells in each sample was estimated from the amplification of reference gene primers within the assay. To quantify the absolute abundance of each unique TCRbeta CDR3 rearrangement, sequence reads were collapsed and filtered. For each sample, productive Simpson clonality was calculated as the square root of Simpson's diversity index across productive rearrangements. TCRdb took over this immuneACCESS table, retaining in-frame rearrangements with V and J assigned. Such tables are incomplete; in checked studies, under half of the missing clones stem from an unresolved V gene, and the remainder is unexplained. The DNA gave D and trimming, while V, J and clone size come from that table. The sample records fewer than 200,000 clones, roughly 80% of which are singletons. The top ten clones comprise 17% of the sample.

The sample belongs to a study of blood T cell repertoires in COVID-19 (dated by TCRdb to the early 2020s). Background for the entire study: Collaborator samples came from the United States, Italy and Spain and covered acute and convalescent phases of COVID-19. The repertoires were released in a freely available public database meant as a resource for research on the immune response to SARS-CoV-2. Sample metadata almost always included a de-identified subject ID, COVID-19 status, age in years and sex. Where available, HLA class I and class II types were obtained from metadata supplied by the sample provider rather than from assay-based typing. Subjects who had been exposed to COVID-19, were actively infected with it, or had recovered from it provided the deeply sampled blood TCRbeta repertoires that made up the dataset. The material from the prospective study consisted of cDNA or gDNA derived from T cells, B-cell-depleted T cells, or PBMCs. Samples came from the ongoing ImmuneRACE study (first 160 participants) plus 1,254 subjects from 6 global collaborators. Broad study findings and their caveats: The amount of clinical and demographic metadata varied by source and participant and was provided uncurated.

Enrolling through a virtual design, the prospective study's participants ranged in age from roughly 18 to 89 years and lived across about two dozen United States geographic areas. In the prospective study, cohorts were assigned on the basis of participant-reported clinical history obtained from a screening survey and a study questionnaire. For ImmuneRACE Cohort 3, a participant was defined as recovered based on two consecutive negative NP/OP PCR tests, clearance by a healthcare professional, or resolution of symptoms. In the prospective study, mobile phlebotomists collected whole blood, serum and a nasopharyngeal or oropharyngeal swab from each participant. Participants in the prospective study had the option to provide additional blood draws and questionnaires over a roughly 2-month period. Before DNA extraction, blood samples from the prospective study were shipped at room temperature or frozen.

Reading from cysteine to phenylalanine, the CDR3 counts 17 amino acids. Only the CDR3 portion is preserved as DNA: 51 bases, with reading frame beginning at the first base. From a lookup of the germline V gene (reference sequence), CDR1 and CDR2 are SGHNT and YYREEE. At the junction V is shortened by 3 bases and J by 0 bases; bases outside the gene matches: 6. The chain is made from TRBV5-4 and TRBJ2-1; 10 junctional bases match TRBD2. The sample taken for sequencing was PBMCs or T cells enriched from blood (not recorded which). This sequence originates from a woman aged 45 to 65 who had recovered from COVID-19. The DNA is TGTGCCAGCAGCTCGGGACTAGCGCGTGGCTCCTACAATGAGCAGTTCTTC. The translation is CASSSGLARGSYNEQFF.